A single sample gave rise to the 10 T cell receptor beta chains below, sequenced in a study of human T cells and chemical hapten exposure. In TCRdb, the RACE reads were re-called with MiXCR into one record per CDR3 protein. The sample lists roughly 360,000 distinct CDR3 sequences, more than 4.5% occurring once. Specified time point: patch test 1, 2 weeks after DPC sensitization. Indicated treatment: therapeutic diphenylcyclopropenone sensitization with weekly scalp DPC. The input for sequencing was whole blood, taken in connection with sensitization to the hapten diphenylcyclopropenone (DPC). The origin of the receptors is a woman between 45 and 65 years old with alopecia areata. Some clones in this sample may be carry-over from other donors' samples.

The chain carries TRBV12-3 or TRBV12-4 and TRBJ2-1, with D hard to call. V dropped 5 bases and J dropped 4 bases, with 6 bases sitting between them. The CDR3 has 12 residues. DNA of the CDR3: TGTGCCAGCAGTCCGGAGTACAATGAGCAGTTCTTC. Protein sequence: CASSPEYNEQFF.

In its sample, this clonotype was seen many times. The chain uses TRBV6-6 and TRBJ1-2; 9 nucleotides agree with TRBD1. From germline, CDR1 is MNHNY and CDR2 SVGAGI (reference sequence). This CDR3 contains 15 residues. V dropped 4 bases and J dropped 3; count of bases not matched to a gene: 6. For the CDR3, the DNA is TGTGCCAGCAGTTCCAGACAGGGGGAGGACTATGGCTACACCTTC. It codes for CASSSRQGEDYGYTF.

CDR3 loop: CASSSHERERLNGYTF. In nucleotides, the CDR3 is TGTGCCAGCAGCTCGCATGAAAGGGAACGACTCAATGGCTACACCTTC. The chain joins TRBV7-9 to TRBJ1-2; no clear D gene. The V gene's germline CDR1 is SEHNR and CDR2 FQNEAQ (reference sequence). Trimming removed 4 bases from V and 6 bases from J, with 21 bases in between. CDR3 length: 16 residues.

Ten or more counts support this clonotype. The chain uses TRBV27 and TRBJ2-1; D perhaps matches TRBD1 (6 bases). The germline V gene has CDR1 MNHEY and CDR2 SMNVEV (reference sequence). The V end lost 6 bases, the J end lost 4 bases, and 10 bases lay between the germline ends. CDR3 length equals 13 residues. CDR3 sequence: CASSRGQYNEQFF. In DNA form, the CDR3 reads TGTGCCAGCAGCAGAGGACAGTACAATGAGCAGTTCTTC.

Many counts were recorded for this clonotype. This sequence joins TRBV27 and TRBJ1-4; TRBD1 agrees at 9 bases. The germline CDR1 and CDR2 sequences are MNHEY and SMNVEV (reference sequence). Trimming cost V 5 bases and J 0 bases; bases outside gene matches: 7. This CDR3 has 17 amino acids. CDR3 sequence reads: CASSTGTGSPTNEKLFF. The CDR3 nucleotides are TGTGCCAGCAGTACCGGGACAGGGAGCCCAACTAATGAAAAACTGTTTTTT.

This clonotype was detected many times. The chain has TRBV29-1 and TRBJ2-2, with 9 bases identical to TRBD1. The germline CDR1 and CDR2 sequences are SQVTM and ANQGSEA. The V segment lost 7 bases and the J segment 4 bases; nucleotides outside the gene matches: 4. This CDR3 has 13 residues. CDR3 DNA: TGCAGCGGGCGACAGGGGGGCACCGGGGAGCTGTTTTTT. Residues: CSGRQGGTGELFF.

This clonotype came up many times. The chain joins TRBV11-2 to TRBJ1-1, with a weak D call TRBD1 (6 bases). Deletions cut 4 bases from V and 0 bases from J, with 12 bases between. Germline CDR1 and CDR2: SGHAT and FQNNGV. This CDR3 region has 15 residues. In nucleotides, the CDR3 is TGTGCCAGCAGCTCCCGGACAGCCCTGAACACTGAAGCTTTCTTT. This translates into CASSSRTALNTEAFF.

The chain is built from TRBV7-9 and TRBJ1-1; TRBD1 aligns across 9 bases. Trimming cost V 2 bases and J 3 bases; bases outside gene matches: 7. The CDR3 length is 16 residues. The germline gives CDR1 SEHNR, CDR2 FQNEAQ (reference sequence). The CDR3 DNA reads as TGTGCCAGCAGCTTACCGGGACAGGGAGAGGACACTGAAGCTTTCTTT. Translated: CASSLPGQGEDTEAFF.

This clonotype was found many times. V and J are TRBV9 and TRBJ2-1; D unresolved. Trimming took 7 bases from V and 8 from J, leaving 7 bases between them. Germline V gene sequence: CDR1 SGDLS, CDR2 YYNGEE. There are 10 residues in the CDR3. The CDR3 bases are TGTGCCAGCTCCGGCGATGAGCAGTTCTTC. Its translation: CASSGDEQFF. The variable domain in full, completed from reference TRBV9 and TRBJ2-1, reads DSGVTQTPKHLITATGQRVTLRCSPRSGDLSVYWYQQSLDQGLQFLIQYYNGEERAKGNILERFSAQQFPDLHSELNLSSLELGDSALYFCASSGDEQFFGPGTRLTVL.

This clonotype was seen repeatedly, ten times or more. The chain is built from TRBV3-1 and TRBJ2-7; 8 positions match TRBD1. Losses at the gene ends were 8 bases for V and 3 bases for J; bases not matched to a gene: 6. CDR3 length equals 13 residues. Germline CDR1 LGHDT, CDR2 YNNKEL (reference sequence). CDR3 DNA: TGTGCCAGCCCGGACAGGGTTTACTACGAGCAGTACTTC. It translates to CASPDRVYYEQYF.